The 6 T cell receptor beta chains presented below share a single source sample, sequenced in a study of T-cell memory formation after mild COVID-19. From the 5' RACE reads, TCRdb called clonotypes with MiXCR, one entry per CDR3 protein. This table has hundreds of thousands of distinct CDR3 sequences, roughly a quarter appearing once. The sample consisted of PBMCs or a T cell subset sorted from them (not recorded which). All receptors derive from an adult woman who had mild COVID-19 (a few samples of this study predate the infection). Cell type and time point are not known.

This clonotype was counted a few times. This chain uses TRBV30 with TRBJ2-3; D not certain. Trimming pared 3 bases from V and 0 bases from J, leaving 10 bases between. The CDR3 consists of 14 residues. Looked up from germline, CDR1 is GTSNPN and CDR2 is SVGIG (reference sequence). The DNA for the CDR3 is TGTGCCTGGAGCCCCTCGCGGAGCACAGATACGCAGTATTTT. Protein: CAWSPSRSTDTQYF.

The CDR3 DNA follows: TGTGCCAGCAGCTTCGCAGGGCGGGGAACTGAAGCTTTCTTT. This translates into CASSFAGRGTEAFF. This chain connects TRBV11-2 to TRBJ1-1; tentative D call: TRBD1 (5 bases). Germline values: CDR1 SGHAT, CDR2 FQNNGV. The CDR3 spans 14 residues. Trimming took 3 bases from V and 5 from J, leaving 13 bases between them.

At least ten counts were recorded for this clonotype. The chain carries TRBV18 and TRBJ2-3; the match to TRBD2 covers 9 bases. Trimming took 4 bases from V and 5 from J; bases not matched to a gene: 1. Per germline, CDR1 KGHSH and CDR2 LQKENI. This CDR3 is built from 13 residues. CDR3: CASSLTSGDTQYF. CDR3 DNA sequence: TGTGCCAGCTCACTGACTAGCGGAGATACGCAGTATTTT.

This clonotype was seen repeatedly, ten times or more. DNA of the CDR3: TGCAGCGTTGCTCCGCAGCTAGGTGCTGGGTACGAGCAGTACTTC. Amino acids: CSVAPQLGAGYEQYF. This chain uses TRBV29-1 with TRBJ2-7, with D hard to call. Per germline, CDR1 SQVTM and CDR2 ANQGSEA. The CDR3 totals 15 residues. V lost 4 bases, J lost 4 bases, and 20 bases lay in between.

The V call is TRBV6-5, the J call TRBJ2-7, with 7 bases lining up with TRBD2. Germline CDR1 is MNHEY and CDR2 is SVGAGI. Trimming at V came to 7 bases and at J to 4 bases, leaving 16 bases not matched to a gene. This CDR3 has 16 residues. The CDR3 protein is CASTPQVNKGLYEQYF. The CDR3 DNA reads TGTGCCAGCACCCCCCAGGTGAACAAGGGACTATACGAGCAGTACTTC.

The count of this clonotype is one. The CDR3: CASSVAPEPNEQFF. The CDR3 coding sequence is TGTGCCAGCAGCGTAGCCCCAGAGCCCAATGAGCAGTTCTTC. V is TRBV9 and J is TRBJ2-1; D unresolved. Germline lookup yields CDR1 SGDLS and CDR2 YYNGEE. V shed 0 bases and J shed 6 bases, with 10 bases lying between them. This CDR3 has 14 residues.